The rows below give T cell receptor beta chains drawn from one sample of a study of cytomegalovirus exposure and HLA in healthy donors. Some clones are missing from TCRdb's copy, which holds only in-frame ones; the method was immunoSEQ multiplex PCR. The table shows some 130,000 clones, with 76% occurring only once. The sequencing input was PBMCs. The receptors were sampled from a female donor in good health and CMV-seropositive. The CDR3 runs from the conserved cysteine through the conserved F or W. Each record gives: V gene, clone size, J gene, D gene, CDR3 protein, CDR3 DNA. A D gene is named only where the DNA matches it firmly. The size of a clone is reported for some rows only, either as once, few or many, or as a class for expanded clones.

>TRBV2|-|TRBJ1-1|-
CASSELGARAEAFF
TGTGCCAGCAGTGAATTGGGGGCGAGGGCTGAAGCTTTCTTT
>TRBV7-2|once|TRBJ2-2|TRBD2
CANEKRGANTGELFF
TGTGCCAACGAAAAGCGGGGCGCGAACACCGGGGAGCTGTTTTTT
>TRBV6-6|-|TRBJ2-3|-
CASSSGGQGLTDTQYF
TGTGCCAGCAGTTCGGGAGGACAGGGCCTCACAGATACGCAGTATTTT
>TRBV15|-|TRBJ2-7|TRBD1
CATSKGQGYEQYF
TGTGCCACCAGCAAGGGACAGGGCTACGAGCAGTACTTC
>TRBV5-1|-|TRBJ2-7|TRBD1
CASSLEGQGSYEQYF
TGCGCCAGCAGCTTGGAGGGACAGGGCTCCTACGAGCAGTACTTC
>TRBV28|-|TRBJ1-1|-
CASSLGTQRAFF
TGTGCCAGCAGTTTGGGGACACAGAGAGCTTTCTTT
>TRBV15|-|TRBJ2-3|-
CATSRDREDTQYF
TGTGCCACCAGCAGAGATCGGGAGGATACGCAGTATTTT
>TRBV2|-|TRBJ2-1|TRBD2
CASSEGGRGTYNEQFF
TGTGCCAGCAGTGAGGGGGGGAGAGGGACCTACAATGAGCAGTTCTTC
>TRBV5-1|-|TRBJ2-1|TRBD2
CASSHGLAKGNEQFF
TGCGCCAGCAGCCACGGACTAGCAAAGGGGAATGAGCAGTTCTTC
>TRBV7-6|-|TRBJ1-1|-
CASSLGLANTEAFF
TGTGCCAGCAGCTTAGGACTTGCGAACACTGAAGCTTTCTTT
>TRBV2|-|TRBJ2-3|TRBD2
CASRVAGGRDTQYF
TGTGCCAGCAGAGTAGCGGGGGGGCGTGATACGCAGTATTTT
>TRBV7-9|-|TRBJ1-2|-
CASSSRQAALSDGYTF
TGTGCCAGCAGCTCTAGACAGGCCGCCCTATCGGATGGCTACACCTTC
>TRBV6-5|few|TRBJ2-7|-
CASSYSPPFSYEQYF
TGTGCCAGCAGTTACTCCCCCCCGTTTTCCTACGAGCAGTACTTC
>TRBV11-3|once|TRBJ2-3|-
CASSFGQPSDTQYF
TGTGCCAGCAGCTTTGGGCAGCCTTCAGATACGCAGTATTTT
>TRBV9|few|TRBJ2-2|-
CASSVLSTGELFF
TGTGCCAGCAGCGTTCTCAGCACCGGGGAGCTGTTTTTT